This TCR beta chain was observed in a study of OX40 agonist ivuxolimab in advanced cancers. Study-level information: Previous treatment with anti-PD-1, anti-PD-L1 or anti-CTLA-4 therapy was allowed; 30% to 50% had received some. Patients achieving partial responses numbered three: one hepatocellular carcinoma case and two cutaneous melanoma cases. Study findings and constraints: The specificity for antigen of the expanded peripheral T cells was not determined. Dosing at 0.1 to 3.0 mg/kg was accompanied by clonal expansion of CD4+ and CD8+ blood T cells by week 6.

TCRdb keeps only in-frame clones here, not all; method: immunoSEQ multiplex PCR. Of over 35,000 clones listed, about 88% are singletons. The sample holds many counts of this clone. Its cognate antigen is unknown. The CDR3 contains 16 residues. Losses at the gene ends were 3 bases for V and 0 bases for J; bases not matched to a gene: 4. CDR1 and CDR2 (germline): SGDLS, YYNGEE. This specimen was CD4+ or CD8+ T cells sorted from blood, taken in a trial of the OX40 agonist ivuxolimab. V and J are TRBV9 and TRBJ2-1, with 9 bases aligning to TRBD2. The receptor comes from an adult with an advanced solid tumor such as melanoma, head and neck, liver or kidney cancer. Here the CDR3 DNA reads TGTGCCAGCAGCGGTAGCGGGGGTAGCTCCTACAATGAGCAGTTCTTC. It is translated as CASSGSGGSSYNEQFF.